This T cell receptor beta chain is from a study of beta chain features in type 1 diabetes. Expressed TCRB transcripts were sequenced, since all the RNA that had been isolated was reverse transcribed. Clones were read by immunoSEQ multiplex PCR, and TCRdb kept only the in-frame ones, dropping some. The sample holds 250,000 to 350,000 clones; approximately 14% are singletons and the top ten take around 7%. A word on this clone: Its antigen remains unidentified.

Whole-study findings and limits: Shortening that was moderate but significant affected the TCRB CDR3s of Type 1 diabetes patients in all four CD4+ subsets. HLA effects on TCRB rearrangement stayed unresolved here. Patients' naive, central memory and Treg TCRB repertoires seemed closer to one another than those of healthy donors.

Trimming took 5 bases from V and 3 from J; bases not matched to a gene: 6. The CDR3 contains 14 residues. Germline V lookup: CDR1 MNHEY, CDR2 SVGAGI. Without exception, sorted populations had purity beyond 95%. This chain joins TRBV6-5 and TRBJ1-1; 7 nucleotides line up with TRBD1. The receptor's source is a man aged 25-40 years in good health. Sequenced material: central memory CD4+ T cells from blood. The CDR3 region has the DNA TGTGCCAGCAGTCGAGGACAGGCTGACACTGAAGCTTTCTTT. As protein: CASSRGQADTEAFF.